This T cell receptor (beta chain) derives from a study of T cell responses to AZD1222 COVID-19 vaccine. Study-wide results and limits: Vaccination with two AZD1222 doses was followed by a rise in Spike-specific TCR breadth and depth.

This table comes from immunoSEQ multiplex PCR, and its TCRdb copy is limited to in-frame clones, with some not included. The sample contains approximately 120,000 clones, 90% to 95% of which appear only once. Turning to this clone: The antigen remains undetermined.

CDR1 is SQVTM and CDR2 is ANQGSEA in the germline V gene. The CDR3 extends over 14 amino acids. V was pared by 3 bases and J by 0 bases, with 9 bases between. The receptor comes from an adult in good health. The chain uses TRBV29-1 and TRBJ2-1; no reliable D call. The specimen was peripheral blood, collected on day 0 of AZD1222 vaccination. CDR3 protein: CSVEAFGSYNEQFF. As DNA, the CDR3 is TGCAGCGTTGAGGCATTCGGCTCCTACAATGAGCAGTTCTTC.